The next 7 T cell receptor beta chains were all read from a single sample in a study of siplizumab effects on memory and regulatory T cells. Generated by immunoSEQ multiplex PCR, the TCRdb table keeps only in-frame clones and is missing some. The sample yields some 120,000 clones, around 93% seen once. Source material: non-Treg CD4+ T cells sorted from blood. These receptors came from a human donor in good health.

The gene calls are TRBV30 and TRBJ2-1; possible D gene TRBD2, 6 bases. CDR1 GTSNPN and CDR2 SVGIG come from the germline V gene (reference sequence). The CDR3 is 14 residues long. Trimming took off 2 bases at V and 4 bases at J, with 12 bases between the two ends. The CDR3 DNA reads TGTGCCTGGAGTAGAGGCGGGATATACAATGAGCAGTTCTTC. It is translated as CAWSRGGIYNEQFF.

This clone has a handful of counts. V is TRBV5-5 and J is TRBJ1-1; D gene ambiguous. The CDR3 covers 13 residues. The germline V and J ends were trimmed by 1 base and 3 bases, with 7 bases remaining between them. CDR1 and CDR2 (germline): SGHKS, YYEKEE (reference sequence). Here the CDR3 reads CASSLLVDTEAFF. The CDR3 DNA reads TGTGCCAGCAGCTTGCTAGTGGACACTGAAGCTTTCTTT.

The chain couples TRBV27 to TRBJ1-3; 10 nucleotides agree with TRBD1. This CDR3 has 13 residues. Germline V gives CDR1 MNHEY, CDR2 SMNVEV (reference sequence). V lost 11 bases to trimming and J lost 5 bases; unmatched junction nucleotides: 6. In DNA form, the CDR3 reads TGTGCCGGACAAGACAGGGGGCGAAACACCATATATTTT. This sequence encodes CAGQDRGRNTIYF.

Notes on this clone: The sample holds other DNA sequences that translate to the same CDR3. The V gene is TRBV9, the J gene TRBJ1-1; possible D gene TRBD1, 5 bases. The CDR3 extends over 14 amino acids. Trimming shortened V by 0 bases and J by 1 base, and 7 bases separated the two germline ends. Per the germline V gene, CDR1 is SGDLS and CDR2 is YYNGEE. The CDR3 loop is CASSVVQGNTEAFF. CDR3 in DNA: TGTGCCAGCAGCGTAGTGCAGGGGAACACTGAAGCTTTCTTT.

The chain employs TRBV7-2 and TRBJ1-2, with TRBD1 as a possible D gene (6 bases). Germline CDR1 SGHTA, CDR2 FQGNSA. CDR3 size: 14 residues. V was trimmed by 5 bases and J by 7 bases, leaving 17 bases between them. The CDR3 here is CASSASSGAGGYTF. The CDR3 coding sequence is TGTGCCAGCAGCGCCTCTTCAGGGGCTGGTGGCTACACCTTC.

The V call is TRBV6-6, the J call TRBJ2-3; D might be TRBD2 (5 bases). V was trimmed by 6 bases and J by 6 bases, leaving 16 bases between them. Germline V lookup: CDR1 MNHNY, CDR2 SVGAGI (reference sequence). This CDR3 region has 14 residues. In DNA, the CDR3 is TGTGCCAGCAGATCTGCGGGTCTTGGGGATACGCAGTATTTT. Amino acids: CASRSAGLGDTQYF.

The CDR3 DNA reads as TGTGCCAGCAGCCCCCGGGACTGGAGCTCCTACGAGCAGTACTTC. Its translation is CASSPRDWSSYEQYF. The chain recombines TRBV5-4 with TRBJ2-7; D might be TRBD2 (6 bases). Per germline, CDR1 SGHNT and CDR2 YYREEE (reference sequence). The V end lost 4 bases, the J end lost 0 bases, and 14 bases lay between the germline ends. The CDR3 has 15 amino acids.